The entry below gives a single T cell receptor (beta chain) sequence along with its context. The antigen remains unidentified. This specimen comes from a study of blood T cells in healthy people across ages. General study results and limits: A roughly linear age-dependent decrease characterized TCR beta diversity per million T cells.

Healthy Caucasians from Russia aged about 6 to 90 served as donors. No fewer than 6 million PBMCs went into each sample. Primers used in a second PCR of roughly 6 to 11 cycles were a sample-barcoded 5' primer and a J-beta primer mix. MiXCR, applied by TCRdb to the 5' RACE reads, yields one record per CDR3 protein. The table records about 770,000 distinct CDR3 sequences, under 45% of them present only once. This TCR came from a man aged 55 to 69 in good health. Sequences were obtained from blood.

This chain's CDR3 is CSARDGAGITDTQYF. For the CDR3, the DNA is TGCAGTGCTAGAGATGGAGCGGGGATCACAGATACGCAGTATTTT. The gene calls are TRBV20-1 and TRBJ2-3, with 7 bases matching TRBD2. CDR3 length: 15 amino acids. Germline CDR1 and CDR2: DFQATT and SNEGSKA (reference sequence). Trimming at V came to 0 bases and at J to 2 bases, leaving 5 bases not matched to a gene.